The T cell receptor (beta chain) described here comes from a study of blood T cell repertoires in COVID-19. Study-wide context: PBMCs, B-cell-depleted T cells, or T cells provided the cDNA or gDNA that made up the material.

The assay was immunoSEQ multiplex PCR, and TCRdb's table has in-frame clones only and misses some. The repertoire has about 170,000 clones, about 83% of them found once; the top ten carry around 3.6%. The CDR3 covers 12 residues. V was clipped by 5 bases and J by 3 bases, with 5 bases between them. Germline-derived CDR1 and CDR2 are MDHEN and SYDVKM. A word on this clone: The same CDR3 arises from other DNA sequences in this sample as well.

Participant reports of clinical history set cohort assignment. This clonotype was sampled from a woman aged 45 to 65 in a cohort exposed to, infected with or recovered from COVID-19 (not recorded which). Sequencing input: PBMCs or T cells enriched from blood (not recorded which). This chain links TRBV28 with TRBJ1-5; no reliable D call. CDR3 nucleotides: TGTGCCAGCAGTCCCGTCAATCAGCCCCAGCATTTT. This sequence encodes CASSPVNQPQHF.